This is a list of T cell receptor beta chains from one sample in a study of post-analysis software for immune sequencing data. Each CDR3 protein is one row after TCRdb ran MiXCR on the PCR reads. Among about 760,000 distinct CDR3 sequences listed, about 32% were seen once. The specimen was blood. The receptors derive from a girl aged 5-17 years with multiple sclerosis. Both conserved end residues are part of each CDR3. A D gene is named only where the DNA matches it firmly. A clone size is listed for some rows: how often the clone was seen (once, few, many), or a class if it is expanded.

clone_size | d_call | j_call | v_call | cdr3_length | cdr3_aa | cdr3_nt
- | - | TRBJ2-4 | TRBV4-3 | 13 | CASSQGSVDIQYF | TGCGCCAGCAGCCAAGGCTCGGTGGACATTCAGTACTTC
few | - | TRBJ2-1 | TRBV27 | 15 | CASNNGGGRGREQFF | TGTGCCAGCAATAACGGGGGAGGGCGGGGGCGTGAGCAGTTCTTC
- | - | TRBJ1-1 | TRBV4-3 | 17 | CASSQDTGGAASTEAFF | TGCGCCAGCAGCCAAGATACTGGGGGCGCCGCCTCAACTGAAGCTTTCTTT
- | - | TRBJ2-3 | TRBV24-1 | 15 | CATSDRRPGADTQYF | TGTGCCACCAGTGATCGTCGTCCGGGGGCAGATACGCAGTATTTT
few | TRBD2 | TRBJ2-1 | TRBV24-1 | 16 | CATSGPPGRANNEQFF | TGTGCCACCAGTGGGCCCCCGGGGAGGGCCAACAATGAGCAGTTCTTC
- | - | TRBJ2-5 | TRBV7-9 | 12 | CATSSPEETQYF | TGTGCCACTTCCAGCCCAGAAGAGACCCAGTACTTC
few | TRBD2 | TRBJ2-1 | TRBV7-9 | 13 | CASSWGGTYEQFF | TGTGCCAGCAGCTGGGGAGGGACTTATGAGCAGTTCTTC
- | - | TRBJ2-3 | TRBV12-3/TRBV12-4 | 11 | CASSYYDTQYF | TGTGCCAGCAGCTACTACGATACGCAGTATTTT
- | - | TRBJ1-1 | TRBV20-1 | 13 | CSARPDSVSEAFF | TGCAGTGCTAGGCCGGACAGCGTTAGTGAAGCTTTCTTT
- | - | TRBJ1-4 | TRBV6-5 | 12 | CAARGANEKLFF | TGTGCCGCGAGGGGGGCGAATGAAAAACTGTTTTTT
few | - | TRBJ2-1 | TRBV6-1 | 14 | CATSRQGTYNEQFF | TGTGCCACCTCACGCCAGGGAACCTACAATGAGCAGTTCTTC
- | - | TRBJ1-6 | TRBV3-1 | 15 | CASSQGLSVNSPLHF | TGTGCCAGCAGCCAAGGATTGTCCGTTAATTCACCCCTCCACTTT
few | - | TRBJ1-2 | TRBV6-6 | 15 | CASSNIPESPYGYTF | TGTGCCAGCAGTAATATACCCGAGTCACCCTATGGCTACACCTTC
few | TRBD1 | TRBJ2-4 | TRBV7-9 | 18 | CASSPTGANTPAKNIQYF | TGTGCCAGCAGCCCAACAGGGGCCAATACCCCGGCCAAAAACATTCAGTACTTC
- | - | TRBJ2-7 | TRBV5-1 | 14 | CASSLAAGDPEQYF | TGCGCCAGCAGCTTGGCGGCCGGGGACCCCGAGCAGTACTTC
few | - | TRBJ1-2 | TRBV6-6 | 14 | CASSYGPQIDGYTF | TGTGCCAGCAGTTACGGGCCGCAAATCGATGGCTACACCTTC
- | - | TRBJ1-5 | TRBV4-3 | 13 | CASSRDRLQPQHF | TGCGCCAGCAGCCGAGACAGGTTGCAGCCCCAGCATTTT
- | TRBD2 | TRBJ2-1 | TRBV6-1 | 15 | CASSLIAGNYNEQFF | TGTGCCAGCAGTCTTATAGCGGGCAACTACAATGAGCAGTTCTTC
- | - | TRBJ1-5 | TRBV6-6 | 12 | CASTSREQPQHF | TGTGCCAGCACCTCGCGGGAGCAGCCCCAGCATTTT
- | TRBD2 | TRBJ2-3 | TRBV10-3 | 16 | CAISETSGRGTDTQYF | TGTGCCATCAGTGAAACTAGCGGGAGGGGCACAGATACGCAGTATTTT
many | - | TRBJ2-1 | TRBV20-1 | 13 | CSAERSSYNEQFF | TGCAGTGCCGAACGGAGCTCCTACAATGAGCAGTTCTTC
- | - | TRBJ2-3 | TRBV7-2 | 16 | CASSLGGNAAPRTQYF | TGTGCCAGCAGCTTAGGGGGCAACGCGGCGCCCCGTACGCAGTATTTT
many | - | TRBJ2-7 | TRBV5-1 | 15 | CASSLALTASYEQYF | TGCGCCAGCAGCTTGGCCCTGACAGCCTCCTACGAGCAGTACTTC
once | - | TRBJ2-1 | TRBV7-8 | 12 | CASSLTGGGQFF | TGTGCCAGCAGCCTGACCGGTGGTGGGCAGTTCTTC
- | - | TRBJ1-5 | TRBV3-1 | 13 | CASSDDSAGPQHF | TGTGCCAGCAGTGACGACAGTGCCGGGCCCCAGCATTTT
few | - | TRBJ2-1 | TRBV29-1 | 13 | CSVGGDSVNEQFF | TGCAGCGTTGGCGGGGACAGTGTCAATGAGCAGTTCTTC
- | TRBD2 | TRBJ2-3 | TRBV20-1 | 13 | CSAPPSGRDTQYF | TGCAGTGCCCCACCTAGCGGGAGAGATACGCAGTATTTT
- | TRBD1 | TRBJ2-3 | TRBV5-1 | 14 | CASSGKTGTDTQYF | TGCGCCAGCAGCGGTAAGACAGGGACAGATACGCAGTATTTT
- | TRBD1 | TRBJ2-3 | TRBV9 | 14 | CASSFGQGPDTQYF | TGTGCCAGCAGCTTCGGACAGGGTCCAGATACGCAGTATTTT
- | - | TRBJ2-1 | TRBV12-3/TRBV12-4 | 16 | CATTRGGGLGGNEQFF | TGTGCCACCACGCGGGGTGGAGGGTTAGGGGGGAATGAGCAGTTCTTC
few | - | TRBJ1-1 | TRBV20-1 | 11 | CSAMGYTEAFF | TGCAGTGCTATGGGTTACACTGAAGCTTTCTTT
once | - | TRBJ1-5 | TRBV12-3/TRBV12-4 | 15 | CASSTQGQSNQPQHF | TGTGCCAGCAGTACCCAGGGACAAAGCAATCAGCCCCAGCATTTT
- | - | TRBJ2-7 | TRBV6-2/TRBV6-3 | 15 | CASSYGGPSSVEQYF | TGTGCCAGCAGTTATGGTGGCCCCAGTTCGGTCGAGCAGTACTTC
once | TRBD2 | TRBJ2-3 | TRBV20-1 | 14 | CSAISGRALDTQYF | TGCAGTGCTATTTCCGGGAGGGCCCTAGATACGCAGTATTTT
- | - | TRBJ1-4 | TRBV28 | 14 | CASGVKPTNEKLFF | TGTGCCAGCGGGGTAAAACCAACTAATGAAAAACTGTTTTTT
- | - | TRBJ2-7 | TRBV20-1 | 14 | CSAIGSGYSYEQYF | TGCAGTGCTATCGGGAGTGGCTATTCCTACGAGCAGTACTTC
few | TRBD1 | TRBJ1-1 | TRBV6-2/TRBV6-3 | 16 | CASSYMGTDVNTEAFF | TGTGCCAGCAGTTATATGGGGACAGACGTGAACACTGAAGCTTTCTTT
- | - | TRBJ2-3 | TRBV6-1 | 18 | CASSLLGLATFGTDTQYF | TGTGCCAGCAGTCTCCTAGGACTGGCGACTTTTGGCACAGATACGCAGTATTTT
- | TRBD2 | TRBJ2-1 | TRBV7-8 | 20 | CASSTRLKETSGMRGIEQFF | TGTGCCAGCAGCACGCGCCTAAAGGAGACTAGCGGGATGCGTGGGATTGAGCAGTTCTTC
few | TRBD1 | TRBJ2-1 | TRBV5-1 | 14 | CASSVGTGYNEQFF | TGCGCCAGCAGCGTCGGGACAGGGTACAATGAGCAGTTCTTC
- | TRBD1 | TRBJ2-1 | TRBV5-1 | 16 | CASSSVTGQGVNEQFF | TGCGCCAGCAGCTCAGTGACGGGACAGGGGGTAAATGAGCAGTTCTTC
few | - | TRBJ2-1 | TRBV7-2 | 16 | CASSLRGWSSYNEQFF | TGTGCCAGCAGCTTGCGGGGCTGGAGCTCCTACAATGAGCAGTTCTTC
- | - | TRBJ1-6 | TRBV20-1 | 13 | CSARGQGNSPLHF | TGCAGTGCTAGAGGTCAGGGTAATTCACCCCTCCACTTT
- | TRBD2 | TRBJ2-5 | TRBV7-2 | 16 | CASSLAGGLGQGTQYF | TGTGCCAGCAGCTTAGCGGGGGGACTAGGTCAAGGGACCCAGTACTTC
- | - | TRBJ2-1 | TRBV7-2 | 15 | CASSSRQDLYNEQFF | TGTGCCAGCAGCTCCCGGCAGGATCTCTACAATGAGCAGTTCTTC
- | TRBD1 | TRBJ1-6 | TRBV4-2 | 15 | CASSQEMAGGTPLHF | TGTGCCAGCAGCCAAGAAATGGCAGGGGGGACTCCCCTCCACTTT
few | - | TRBJ2-5 | TRBV6-5 | 13 | CASSYRVGAGQYF | TGTGCCAGCAGTTACCGGGTAGGGGCAGGGCAGTACTTC
once | - | TRBJ1-5 | TRBV27 | 15 | CASSLSWNSNQPQHF | TGTGCCAGCAGTTTATCCTGGAACAGCAATCAGCCCCAGCATTTT
- | TRBD1 | TRBJ1-2 | TRBV29-1 | 15 | CSVEPPRTGEYGYTF | TGCAGCGTTGAACCCCCCAGGACAGGGGAATATGGCTACACCTTC
- | - | TRBJ2-4 | TRBV4-3 | 12 | CASSQDNGIQYF | TGCGCCAGCAGCCAAGACAATGGCATTCAGTACTTC
many | - | TRBJ2-1 | TRBV20-1 | 15 | CSARDTGSAYNEQFF | TGCAGTGCTAGAGATACAGGGTCGGCCTACAATGAGCAGTTCTTC
- | - | TRBJ2-2 | TRBV7-2 | 16 | CASSLVSGSNTGELFF | TGTGCCAGCAGCTTAGTTTCGGGGTCTAACACCGGGGAGCTGTTTTTT
few | - | TRBJ1-1 | TRBV2 | 14 | CASSDRGGSTEAFF | TGTGCCAGCAGTGATAGGGGTGGGAGTACTGAAGCTTTCTTT
many | TRBD2 | TRBJ2-5 | TRBV10-3 | 13 | CATEPRGEGTQYF | TGTGCCACCGAACCTCGGGGGGAGGGGACCCAGTACTTC
many | TRBD2 | TRBJ2-3 | TRBV7-2 | 16 | CASSFGLESNTDTQYF | TGTGCCAGCAGCTTCGGACTAGAGAGTAACACAGATACGCAGTATTTT